This T cell receptor (beta chain) was observed in a study of CD8+ T cells in alopecia areata (dated by TCRdb to between 2017 and 2018). Context from the whole study: Treated patients were enrolled in an open-label pilot trial of oral tofacitinib at 5 to 10 mg twice daily for moderate-to-severe alopecia areata. Biopsies were taken from tofacitinib-treated patients at baseline and again at 4 and 24 weeks into treatment, and several of those patients also had a later scalp biopsy. Scalp tissue and sorted CD4+ and CD8+ peripheral blood T cells from patchy and totalis/universalis alopecia areata patients and from healthy controls were covered by human TCRbeta sequencing. For the treated patients, the SALT score, which quantifies what percentage of scalp surface area is affected, served as the measure of disease severity. The study used high-throughput TCRbeta sequencing to examine T cell clonal expansion in alopecia areata, in both the C3H/HeJ mouse model and human patients. Scalp clonality was compared across normal scalp (n=4), patchy alopecia areata scalp (n=8), and alopecia totalis/universalis scalp (n=8). Patients received tofacitinib for 6 to 18 months and were then followed off drug for 6 months to check for delayed response and recurrence. immunoSEQ multiplex PCR using 35 Vbeta forward primers and 13 Jbeta reverse primers was used to amplify TCRbeta CDR3 regions. RNA came from the PAXgene miRNA kit for fixed scalp, the miRNeasy kit for PBMCs, and the RNeasy kit for mouse skin. General study outcomes and caveats: The treated cohort was small, with a single nonresponder, so links between baseline CD8+ expansion and response need larger studies. Scalp clonality and the number of expanded CD8+ clones among the top 100 scalp clones were significantly decreased by tofacitinib. During tofacitinib treatment, many expanded lesional clones stuck around in both scalp and blood, and this persistence may partly explain why relapse happens after treatment is stopped. Compared with mice, TCR sequences shared between patients were less clear, possibly partly because of HLA diversity across the patient population. Lesional scalp, especially in alopecia totalis/universalis, showed higher clonality and more expanded CD8+ clones than normal scalp, suggesting antigenic drive. Resident alphabeta T cells in normal human skin are also sequenced, complicating scalp TCR repertoire analysis, unlike mouse skin dominated by gammadelta T cells.

This clone was counted only a few times. Its target antigen remains unknown. No clone much larger than this one lies a single base away; base qualities are absent. The V end gives up 5 bases and the J end 1 base, leaving 20 bases in the junction not matched to a gene. The germline V gene supplies CDR1 SNHLY and CDR2 FYNNEI. The CDR3 goes from the cysteine to the phenylalanine over 21 residues. The retained sequence is limited to the CDR3, 63 bases, with the frame set at the first base. The protocol used for the library was the immunoSEQ multiplex PCR assay. To provide template for TCR sequencing, every sample had RNA extracted and reverse transcribed into cDNA. SuperScript III was used for first-strand cDNA synthesis, primed with a 2:1 mix of oligo-dT and random hexamers. Amplification bias was assessed with a synthetic immune receptor repertoire, and residual bias was removed computationally. Concerning the study's data processing: Raw reads were preprocessed to remove errors, and CDR3 was defined according to IMGT conventions as the region from the conserved cysteine to phenylalanine. To get clonality, Shannon entropy was normalized by log2 of the number of productive unique TCRs and the result was subtracted from 1. Scalp TCRbeta sequences were cross-referenced with sorted blood CD4 and CD8 repertoires so that the CD4 or CD8 identity of scalp clones could be inferred. Not all clones reach the TCRdb copy of this immuneACCESS table, which keeps in-frame sequences only. Checked studies attribute under half of the gap to unresolved V genes and leave the rest unexplained. The DNA was the basis for D and trimming; V, J and clone size are from that table. Present in this sample are fewer than 250,000 clones, roughly two fifths of which were seen just once. Jointly, the top ten make up roughly 0.45% of the sample.

In light of the paper, this sample's treatment or condition label describes: oral pan-JAK inhibitor, 5-10 mg twice daily. From alopecia areata patients, peripheral blood was collected along with lesional scalp punch biopsies. After PBMCs were isolated by density centrifugation and stained for CD3, CD4 and CD8, a FACSAria was used to sort CD4+ and CD8+ T cells. The receptor's source is a human donor with alopecia areata. Rearrangement joined TRBV2 to TRBJ2-6; 7 nucleotides in the junction match TRBD2. The sequencing used CD4+ T cells sorted from blood, collected at approximately week 30, from a patient treated with tofacitinib. The bases read TGTGCCAGCAGTCCTGGGCGGGCTAGCGGTAATCTAGAATCTGGGGCCAACGTCCTGACTTTC. Its coded protein is CASSPGRASGNLESGANVLTF.